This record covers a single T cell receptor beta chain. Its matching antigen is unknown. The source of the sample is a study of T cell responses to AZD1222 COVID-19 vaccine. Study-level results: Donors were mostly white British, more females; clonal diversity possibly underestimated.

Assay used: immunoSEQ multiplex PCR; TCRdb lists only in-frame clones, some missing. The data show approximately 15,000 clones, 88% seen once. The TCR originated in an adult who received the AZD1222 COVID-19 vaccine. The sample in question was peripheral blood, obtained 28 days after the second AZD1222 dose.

The CDR3 region is CASTNEGLSVYGYTF. As DNA, the CDR3 is TGTGCCAGCACCAACGAGGGATTATCCGTCTATGGCTACACCTTC. The V call is TRBV6-6, the J call TRBJ1-2; no clear D. V gave up 7 bases and J gave up 4 bases, with 19 bases separating them. Germline CDR1 reads MNHNY; CDR2 reads SVGAGI (reference sequence). CDR3 length: 15 amino acids.